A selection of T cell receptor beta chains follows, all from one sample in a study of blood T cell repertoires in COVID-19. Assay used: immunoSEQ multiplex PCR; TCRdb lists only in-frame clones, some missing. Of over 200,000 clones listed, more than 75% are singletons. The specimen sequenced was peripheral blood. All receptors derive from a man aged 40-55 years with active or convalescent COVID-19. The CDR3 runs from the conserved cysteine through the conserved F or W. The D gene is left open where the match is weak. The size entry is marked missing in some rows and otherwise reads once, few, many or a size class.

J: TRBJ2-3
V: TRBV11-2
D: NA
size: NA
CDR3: CASSTRGRGISDTQYF
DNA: TGTGCCAGCTCGACTAGGGGGCGTGGCATTTCAGATACGCAGTATTTT

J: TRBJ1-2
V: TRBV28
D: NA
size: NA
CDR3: CASSLLEGGYTF
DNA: TGTGCCAGCAGTTTATTGGAGGGAGGCTACACCTTC

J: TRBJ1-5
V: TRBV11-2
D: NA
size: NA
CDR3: CASSPGGRQPQHF
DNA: TGTGCCAGCAGCCCGGGGGGGAGACAGCCCCAGCATTTT

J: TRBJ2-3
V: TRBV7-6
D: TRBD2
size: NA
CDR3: CASSLLGGGSTDTQYF
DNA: TGTGCCAGCAGCTTACTGGGCGGGGGGAGCACAGATACGCAGTATTTT

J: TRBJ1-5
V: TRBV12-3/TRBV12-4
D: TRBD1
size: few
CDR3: CASSRQGDQPQHF
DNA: TGTGCCAGCAGTCGACAGGGAGATCAGCCCCAGCATTTT

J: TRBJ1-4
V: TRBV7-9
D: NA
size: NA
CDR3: CASSLAPGRGGTTNEKLFF
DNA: TGTGCCAGCAGCTTAGCCCCCGGGAGGGGTGGGACAACTAATGAAAAACTGTTTTTT

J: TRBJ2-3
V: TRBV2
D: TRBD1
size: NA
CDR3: CASTPTGWDTQYF
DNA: TGTGCCAGCACTCCGACAGGGTGGGATACGCAGTATTTT

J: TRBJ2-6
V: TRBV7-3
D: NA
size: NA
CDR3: CASSPLVSGANVLTF
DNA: TGTGCCAGCAGCCCTCTAGTCTCTGGGGCCAACGTCCTGACTTTC

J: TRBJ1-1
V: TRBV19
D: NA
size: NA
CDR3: CASSIGAGITEAFF
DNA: TGTGCCAGTAGTATTGGGGCAGGGATCACTGAAGCTTTCTTT

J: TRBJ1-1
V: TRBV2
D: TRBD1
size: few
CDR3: CASSSPGQGIAEAFF
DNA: TGTGCCAGCAGTTCTCCGGGACAGGGAATTGCTGAAGCTTTCTTT

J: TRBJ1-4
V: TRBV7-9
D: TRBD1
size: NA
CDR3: CASSSQRGQGNEKLFF
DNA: TGTGCCAGCAGCTCACAAAGGGGACAGGGTAATGAAAAACTGTTTTTT

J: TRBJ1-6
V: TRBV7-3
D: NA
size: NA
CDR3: CASSQGTRGNSPLHF
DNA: TGTGCCAGCAGCCAGGGGACAAGGGGGAATTCACCCCTCCACTTT

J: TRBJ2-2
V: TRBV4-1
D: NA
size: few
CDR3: CASSQDAAGELFF
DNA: TGCGCCAGCAGCCAAGATGCGGCCGGGGAGCTGTTTTTT

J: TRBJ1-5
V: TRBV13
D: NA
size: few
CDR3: CATATGRSQPQHF
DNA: TGTGCCACTGCCACAGGACGGTCCCAGCCCCAGCATTTT

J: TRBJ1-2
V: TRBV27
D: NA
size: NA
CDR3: CASSYNRDDWGYTF
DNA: TGTGCCAGCAGTTATAACAGGGACGATTGGGGCTACACCTTC

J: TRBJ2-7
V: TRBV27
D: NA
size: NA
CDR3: CASSFPGDYEQYF
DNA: TGTGCCAGCAGTTTCCCAGGGGACTACGAGCAGTACTTC

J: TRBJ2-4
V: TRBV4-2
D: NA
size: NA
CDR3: CASSQDFQGGRNIQYF
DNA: TGTGCCAGCAGCCAAGATTTCCAGGGGGGAAGAAACATTCAGTACTTC

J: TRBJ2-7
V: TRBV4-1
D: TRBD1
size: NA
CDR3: CASSQGQGVGYEQYF
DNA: TGCGCCAGCAGCCAAGGACAGGGGGTTGGCTACGAGCAGTACTTC

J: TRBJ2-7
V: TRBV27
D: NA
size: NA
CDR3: CASSFRQEQYF
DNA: TGTGCCAGCAGTTTCCGACAGGAGCAGTACTTC

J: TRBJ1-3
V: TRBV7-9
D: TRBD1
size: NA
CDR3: CASSWTGRTGNTIYF
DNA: TGTGCCAGCAGCTGGACAGGTCGAACTGGAAACACCATATATTTT

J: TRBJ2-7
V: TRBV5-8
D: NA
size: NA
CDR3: CASSLLGGSYEQYF
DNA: TGTGCCAGCAGCTTGCTTGGAGGTAGTTACGAGCAGTACTTC

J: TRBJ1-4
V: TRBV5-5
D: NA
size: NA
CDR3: CASSLVVGQQLFTTNEKLFF
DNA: TGTGCCAGCAGCTTGGTGGTTGGACAGCAATTGTTTACAACTAATGAAAAACTGTTTTTT

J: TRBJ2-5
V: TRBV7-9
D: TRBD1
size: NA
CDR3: CASSPIQDRQAKTQYF
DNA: TGTGCCAGCAGCCCAATCCAGGACAGGCAGGCAAAGACCCAGTACTTC

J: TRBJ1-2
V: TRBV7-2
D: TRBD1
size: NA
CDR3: CASSFGVRTGGDYGYTF
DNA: TGTGCCAGCAGCTTTGGTGTCCGGACAGGGGGAGACTATGGCTACACCTTC

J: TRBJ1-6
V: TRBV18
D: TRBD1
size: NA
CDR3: CASSRDRGSSYNSPLHF
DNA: TGTGCCAGCTCACGGGACAGAGGCAGCTCCTATAATTCACCCCTCCACTTT

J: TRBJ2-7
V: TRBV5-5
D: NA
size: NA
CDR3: CASSLFIQGPGMDSPYEQYF
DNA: TGTGCCAGCAGCTTGTTTATTCAGGGTCCAGGGATGGATTCTCCCTACGAGCAGTACTTC

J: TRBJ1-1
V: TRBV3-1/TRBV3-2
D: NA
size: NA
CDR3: CASSQAVTGTEAFF
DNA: TGTGCCAGCAGCCAAGCCGTGACGGGGACTGAAGCTTTCTTT

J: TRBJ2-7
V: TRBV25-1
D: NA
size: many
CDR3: CASSEGVERPISYEQYF
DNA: TGTGCCAGCAGTGAAGGGGTCGAGCGGCCCATCTCCTACGAGCAGTACTTC

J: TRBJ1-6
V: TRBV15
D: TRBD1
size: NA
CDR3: CATSEAGQGLYNSPLHF
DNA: TGTGCCACCAGCGAGGCGGGACAGGGGCTCTATAATTCACCCCTCCACTTT

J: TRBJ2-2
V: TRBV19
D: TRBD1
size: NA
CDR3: CASSIGQGMDTGELFF
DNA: TGTGCCAGTAGTATCGGACAGGGGATGGACACCGGGGAGCTGTTTTTT

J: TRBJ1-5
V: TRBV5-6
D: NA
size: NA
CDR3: CASSLGGSNQPQHF
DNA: TGTGCCAGCAGCTTAGGGGGTAGCAATCAGCCCCAGCATTTT

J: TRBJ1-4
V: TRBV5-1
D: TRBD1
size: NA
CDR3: CASSMGQGAEKLFF
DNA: TGCGCCAGCAGCATGGGACAGGGGGCTGAAAAACTGTTTTTT

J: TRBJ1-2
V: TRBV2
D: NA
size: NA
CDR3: CASSARGSNYGYTF
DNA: TGTGCCAGCAGCGCAAGGGGGTCTAACTATGGCTACACCTTC

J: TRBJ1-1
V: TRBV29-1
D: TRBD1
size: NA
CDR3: CSVGTGGIDTEAFF
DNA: TGCAGCGTAGGGACAGGGGGCATAGACACTGAAGCTTTCTTT

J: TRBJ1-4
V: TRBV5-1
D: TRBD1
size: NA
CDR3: CASSEQGGSEKLFF
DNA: TGCGCCAGCAGCGAACAGGGGGGGAGCGAAAAACTGTTTTTT

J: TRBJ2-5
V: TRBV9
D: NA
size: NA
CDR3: CASSVGRRGRETQYF
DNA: TGTGCCAGCAGCGTGGGGAGGCGAGGGCGAGAGACCCAGTACTTC

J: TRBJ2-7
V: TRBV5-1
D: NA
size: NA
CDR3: CASSLGTVSYEQYF
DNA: TGCGCCAGCAGCTTGGGAACAGTGTCCTACGAGCAGTACTTC

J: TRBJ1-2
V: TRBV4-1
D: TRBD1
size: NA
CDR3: CASSHIGDRGDGYTF
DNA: TGCGCCAGCAGCCATATAGGGGACAGGGGGGATGGCTACACCTTC

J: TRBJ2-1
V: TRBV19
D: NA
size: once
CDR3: CASSIDPAGYYNEQFF
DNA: TGTGCCAGTAGTATAGATCCGGCGGGCTATTACAATGAGCAGTTCTTC

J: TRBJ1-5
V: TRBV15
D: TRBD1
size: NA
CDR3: CATSGRTGTDLGNQPQHF
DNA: TGTGCCACCAGCGGCAGGACAGGGACAGATTTAGGCAATCAGCCCCAGCATTTT

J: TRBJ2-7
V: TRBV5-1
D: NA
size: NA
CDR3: CASSLEVRAYEQYF
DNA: TGCGCCAGCAGCTTGGAAGTCAGGGCCTACGAGCAGTACTTC

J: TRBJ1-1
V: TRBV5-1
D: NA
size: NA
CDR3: CASSLVLGAGEAFF
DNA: TGCGCCAGCAGCTTGGTTCTTGGGGCAGGCGAAGCTTTCTTT

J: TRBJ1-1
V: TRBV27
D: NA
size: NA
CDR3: CASSSGQNTEAFF
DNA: TGTGCCAGCAGTTCGGGACAGAACACTGAAGCTTTCTTT

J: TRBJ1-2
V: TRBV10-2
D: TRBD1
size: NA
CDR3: CASSPGTGVGGYTF
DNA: TGCGCCAGCAGTCCCGGGACAGGGGTAGGAGGCTACACCTTC

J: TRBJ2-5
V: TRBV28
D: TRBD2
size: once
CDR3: CASRMTSGGGETQYF
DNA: TGTGCCAGCAGGATGACTAGCGGGGGCGGGGAGACCCAGTACTTC

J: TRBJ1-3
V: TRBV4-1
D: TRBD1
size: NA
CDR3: CASSPRQGSNTIYF
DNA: TGCGCCAGCAGCCCGCGACAGGGAAGTAACACCATATATTTT

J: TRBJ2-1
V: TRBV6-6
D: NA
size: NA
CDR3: CASSPSDNEQFF
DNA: TGTGCCAGCAGTCCTAGCGACAATGAGCAGTTCTTC